This TCR beta chain stems from a study of T cell changes during pregnancy in multiple sclerosis. V was pared by 2 bases and J by 1 base, with 15 bases between. Germline V lookup: CDR1 MNHEY, CDR2 SMNVEV (reference sequence). This CDR3 has 18 residues. A single count supports this clone. Using immunoSEQ multiplex PCR, the repertoire was profiled, and TCRdb retains in-frame clones only, with some absent. Of 45,000 to 65,000 clones listed, roughly 92% are singletons. Sample: CD8+ T cells from peripheral blood mononuclear cells, taken in the third trimester of pregnancy. The source is a female donor with multiple sclerosis, enrolled in a pregnancy study. V is TRBV27 and J is TRBJ2-6, with D tentatively TRBD1 (5 bases). The CDR3: CASSLETAPLSGANVLTF. The CDR3, as DNA: TGTGCCAGCAGTTTAGAGACAGCCCCTTTGTCTGGGGCCAACGTCCTGACTTTC.